What follows are 15 T cell receptor beta chains derived from one specimen sequenced in a study of regulatory and conventional T cells in RAG deficiency. Genomic DNA came from blood regulatory T cells gated CD4+ CD25-high CD127-low. The protocol was immunoSEQ multiplex PCR, while the TCRdb copy is restricted to in-frame clones and leaves out a portion. The sample lists 25,000 to 35,000 clones, under 95% occurring once. A further study also used this sample, focusing on regulatory T cells. Per that study: The primer mix had 52 TRBV and 13 TRBJ primers.

The sequencing sample was made of Tregs sorted from blood. The receptors come from a human donor in good health.

The rearrangement uses TRBV5-4 and TRBJ2-7; D unclear. Deletions cut 1 base from V and 3 bases from J, with 14 bases between. The germline gives CDR1 SGHNT, CDR2 YYREEE (reference sequence). This CDR3 region has 15 residues. Here the CDR3 DNA reads TGTGCCAGCAGCTTGTCCAGCAATGTCCACTACGAGCAGTACTTC. This sequence encodes CASSLSSNVHYEQYF. The whole variable domain, filled in from reference TRBV5-4 and TRBJ2-7, reads ETGVTQSPTHLIKTRGQQVTLRCSSQSGHNTVSWYQQALGQGPQFIFQYYREEENGRGNFPPRFSGLQFPNYSSELNVNALELDDSALYLCASSLSSNVHYEQYFGPGTRLTVT.

This sequence joins TRBV13 and TRBJ2-1; TRBD1 might be the D (6 bases). The V end lost 5 bases, the J end lost 0 bases, and 14 bases lay between the germline ends. The germline V gene has CDR1 PRHDT and CDR2 FYEKMQ (reference sequence). CDR3 size: 16 residues. CDR3 residues: CASSQRGFSSYNEQFF. The CDR3 DNA sequence: TGTGCCAGCAGCCAGAGGGGGTTTAGCTCCTACAATGAGCAGTTCTTC.

There are a few counts of this clone. This chain joins TRBV6-1 and TRBJ1-5; maybe TRBD1 (6 bases). Germline CDR1 MNHNS, CDR2 SASEGT. This CDR3 spans 13 amino acids. With 10 bases removed from V and 7 bases from J, the gap between germline ends came to 17 bases. The CDR3 loop is CATWEGGPQPQHF. Written as DNA, the CDR3 is TGTGCCACCTGGGAAGGGGGGCCCCAGCCCCAGCATTTT.

The chain recombines TRBV30 with TRBJ2-5; a weak D match, TRBD2 (7 bases). This CDR3 has 13 residues. The V end was cut by 3 bases, the J end by 2 bases, with 10 bases between. CDR1 and CDR2 (germline): GTSNPN, SVGIG (reference sequence). CDR3 protein: CAWRGRGQETQYF. CDR3 in DNA: TGTGCCTGGAGAGGGAGGGGGCAAGAGACCCAGTACTTC.

The genes are TRBV7-8 and TRBJ2-6; D is unresolved. The CDR3 runs 15 residues. Trimming cost V 1 base and J 1 base, with 5 bases left between them. CDR1 and CDR2 (germline): SGHVS, FQNEAQ. In DNA form, the CDR3 reads TGTGCCAGCAGCTTAGGTGGGTCTGGGGCCAACGTCCTGACTTTC. Translating gives CASSLGGSGANVLTF. Full variable domain (missing parts from reference TRBV7-8 and TRBJ2-6): GAGVSQSPRYKVAKRGQDVALRCDPISGHVSLFWYQQALGQGPEFLTYFQNEAQLDKSGLPSDRFFAERPEGSVSTLKIQRTQQEDSAVYLCASSLGGSGANVLTFGAGSRLTVL.

The chain has TRBV27 and TRBJ2-2, with D perhaps given as TRBD1 or TRBD2 (5 bases each). V was cut by 1 base and J by 3 bases, with 9 bases left in between. CDR1 is MNHEY, CDR2 SMNVEV, per germline (reference sequence). The CDR3 runs 15 residues. For the CDR3, the DNA is TGTGCCAGCAGTTTATACGGGGCGTACACCGGGGAGCTGTTTTTT. Translation gives CASSLYGAYTGELFF.

The rearrangement links TRBV7-9 to TRBJ2-3; D is unclear. Trimming stripped 1 base from V and 0 bases from J, with 11 bases between. Germline V gene lookup returns CDR1 SEHNR and CDR2 FQNEAQ (reference sequence). This CDR3 has 16 residues. CDR3 DNA sequence: TGTGCCAGCAGCTTAGGACCCACACCTAGCACAGATACGCAGTATTTT. Its protein product is CASSLGPTPSTDTQYF.

This clone was counted a single time. The V and J genes are TRBV15 and TRBJ1-1, with D uncertain. This CDR3 is 14 amino acids long. V lost 3 bases and J 2 bases, leaving 10 bases between the germline ends. The germline gives CDR1 LNHNV, CDR2 YYDKDF (reference sequence). This chain's CDR3 is CATSSIRVNTEAFF. CDR3 in DNA: TGTGCCACCAGCAGTATTAGGGTAAACACTGAAGCTTTCTTT.

This chain connects TRBV13 to TRBJ1-3, with a weak D call TRBD1 (5 bases). The ends were cut back, 5 bases at V and 0 bases at J, with 29 bases in the middle. Germline V gives CDR1 PRHDT, CDR2 FYEKMQ (reference sequence). The CDR3 length is 21 residues. CDR3 protein: CASSPQRVGGGPNYSGNTIYF. CDR3 nucleotides: TGTGCCAGCAGCCCCCAGAGAGTGGGCGGGGGACCCAACTACTCTGGAAACACCATATATTTT.

The chain has TRBV5-1 and TRBJ1-1; perhaps TRBD1 as D (5 bases). The germline CDR1 and CDR2 sequences are SGHRS and YFSETQ. The ends were cut back, 6 bases at V and 6 bases at J, with 15 bases in the middle. CDR3 length equals 13 residues. DNA for the CDR3: TGCGCCAGCAAAATCTCCAACAGGCCTGAAGCTTTCTTT. It encodes CASKISNRPEAFF. Based on the CDR3 plus reference TRBV5-1 and TRBJ1-1, the full variable domain is KAGVTQTPRYLIKTRGQQVTLSCSPISGHRSVSWYQQTPGQGLQFLFEYFSETQRNKGNFPGRFSGRQFSNSRSEMNVSTLELGDSALYLCASKISNRPEAFFGQGTRLTVV.

The chain uses TRBV19 and TRBJ1-1, with D unclear. This CDR3 is built from 12 residues. Germline V gene data show CDR1 as LNHDA and CDR2 as SQIVND (reference sequence). Trimming pared 10 bases from V and 5 bases from J, leaving 14 bases between. The CDR3 loop is CATKGLDTEAFF. Here the CDR3 DNA reads TGTGCCACCAAGGGCCTTGATACTGAAGCTTTCTTT.

This clone was counted between two and nine times. The genes are TRBV6-5 and TRBJ1-1, with D maybe TRBD1 (5 bases). The germline V and J ends were trimmed by 10 bases and 0 bases, with 15 bases remaining between them. The CDR3 covers 14 residues. The V gene's germline CDR1 is MNHEY and CDR2 SVGAGI. CDR3 in amino acids: CATVDSLMNTEAFF. In nucleotides, the CDR3 is TGTGCCACCGTCGACAGCCTAATGAACACTGAAGCTTTCTTT.

The chain carries TRBV6-6 and TRBJ1-1; TRBD1 agrees at 9 bases. Germline V CDR1 and CDR2: MNHNY, SVGAGI (reference sequence). After removal of 6 bases from V and 4 bases from J, the junction contained 6 bases not matched to a gene. The CDR3 is 14 amino acids. CDR3: CASRKVTGGTEAFF. In DNA, the CDR3 is TGTGCCAGCAGAAAGGTGACAGGGGGCACTGAAGCTTTCTTT.

V usage is TRBV18 and J usage is TRBJ2-2; D unclear. Germline lookup yields CDR1 KGHSH and CDR2 LQKENI. This CDR3 has 12 residues. Trimming cost V 0 bases and J 4 bases, with 0 bases left between them. For the CDR3, the DNA is TGTGCCAGCTCACCACCCACCGGGGAGCTGTTTTTT. It encodes CASSPPTGELFF.

This clone has a single count. J is TRBJ1-2 and V is TRBV18; a weak D match, TRBD1 (5 bases). The CDR3 runs to 13 residues. Trimming took 3 bases from V and 8 from J, leaving 13 bases between them. Germline V gene lookup returns CDR1 KGHSH and CDR2 LQKENI. CDR3: CASSPSIGDGYTF. In DNA form, the CDR3 reads TGTGCCAGCTCACCTAGTATCGGGGACGGCTACACCTTC.